Listed below are T cell receptor beta chains from one sample, sequenced in a study of control samples from healthy donors and cancer patients. Using immunoSEQ multiplex PCR, the repertoire was profiled, and TCRdb retains in-frame clones only, with some absent. Here the sample spans 110,000 to 150,000 clones, around 94% being singletons. Specimen: blood. The receptor set was obtained from a man aged 40-49 years in good health. CDR3s include the opening cysteine and the closing phenylalanine or tryptophan. The D gene is left open where the match is weak. Clone size appears in some rows only: once, few, many, or a class for an expanded clone.

J | size | D | V | CDR3 | DNA
TRBJ1-6 | NA | NA | TRBV30 | CAWRAYNSPLHF | TGTGCCTGGAGGGCTTATAATTCACCCCTCCACTTT
TRBJ2-1 | NA | TRBD2 | TRBV7-2 | CASSRRWLAGVNEQFF | TGTGCCAGCAGCCGGAGGTGGCTAGCGGGAGTAAATGAGCAGTTCTTC
TRBJ2-3 | NA | NA | TRBV19 | CASSPTSRSTDTQYF | TGTGCCAGTAGTCCTACCTCTAGGAGCACAGATACGCAGTATTTT
TRBJ2-5 | NA | NA | TRBV11-2 | CASSERLKETQYF | TGTGCCAGCAGCGAACGACTGAAAGAGACCCAGTACTTC
TRBJ2-1 | NA | NA | TRBV28 | CASSLLGNEQFF | TGTGCCAGCAGTTTACTGGGAAATGAGCAGTTCTTC
TRBJ1-4 | NA | TRBD1 | TRBV27 | CASGDRENEKLFF | TGTGCCAGCGGCGACAGGGAGAATGAAAAACTGTTTTTT
TRBJ2-7 | NA | NA | TRBV5-8 | CASRKLLRGPYEQYF | TGTGCCAGCAGAAAGCTTTTAAGGGGCCCCTACGAGCAGTACTTC
TRBJ1-6 | once | TRBD1 | TRBV19 | CARQKTTTDRNYNSPLHF | TGTGCCAGACAAAAGACAACGACGGACAGGAACTATAATTCACCCCTCCACTTT
TRBJ2-2 | NA | TRBD2 | TRBV4-3 | CASSQDLGLAGGNTGELFF | TGCGCCAGCAGCCAAGATTTGGGACTAGCGGGGGGGAACACCGGGGAGCTGTTTTTT
TRBJ2-7 | NA | TRBD2 | TRBV15 | CATRPDRGAGGYEQYF | TGTGCCACCCGCCCGGATAGGGGGGCGGGAGGGTACGAGCAGTACTTC
TRBJ1-1 | NA | NA | TRBV11-2 | CASSPFRGPENTEAFF | TGTGCCAGCAGCCCCTTCCGGGGACCAGAGAACACTGAAGCTTTCTTT
TRBJ2-1 | NA | TRBD2 | TRBV19 | CASSISFDSGLVVNEQFF | TGTGCCAGTAGTATCAGCTTCGATTCGGGACTAGTTGTCAATGAGCAGTTCTTC
TRBJ2-3 | once | NA | TRBV5-8 | CASSNRVPNLSTDTQYF | TGTGCCAGCAGCAACCGGGTCCCGAACCTGAGCACAGATACGCAGTATTTT
TRBJ1-1 | NA | NA | TRBV11-2 | CASSLKGGSEAFF | TGTGCCAGCAGCCTAAAAGGGGGGTCTGAAGCTTTCTTT
TRBJ1-2 | NA | TRBD1 | TRBV6-1 | CASSETGQGEGYTF | TGTGCCAGCAGTGAAACAGGGCAGGGGGAAGGCTACACCTTC
TRBJ1-1 | NA | NA | TRBV11-2 | CASSLEMATEAFF | TGTGCCAGCAGCCTTGAAATGGCTACTGAAGCTTTCTTT
TRBJ2-5 | NA | NA | TRBV5-1 | CASSFNQETQYF | TGCGCCAGCAGCTTCAACCAAGAGACCCAGTACTTC
TRBJ1-2 | NA | NA | TRBV11-2 | CASSLFDGYTF | TGTGCCAGCAGCTTATTCGACGGCTACACCTTC
TRBJ2-7 | NA | NA | TRBV9 | CASSVDPGSYEQYF | TGTGCCAGCAGCGTAGACCCAGGGAGCTACGAGCAGTACTTC
TRBJ2-3 | NA | NA | TRBV5-1 | CASSSQGTDTQYF | TGCGCCAGCAGCTCCCAGGGGACAGATACGCAGTATTTT
TRBJ2-7 | NA | TRBD2 | TRBV9 | CASSISGRASLYEQYF | TGTGCCAGCAGCATTAGCGGGAGGGCCTCCCTCTACGAGCAGTACTTC
TRBJ1-2 | NA | NA | TRBV7-6 | CASSLDGRAMGGYTF | TGTGCCAGCAGCTTAGACGGCAGGGCAATGGGTGGCTACACCTTC
TRBJ1-1 | NA | NA | TRBV7-2 | CASSLAGVRNTEAFF | TGTGCCAGCAGCTTAGCTGGGGTCCGGAACACTGAAGCTTTCTTT
TRBJ1-3 | NA | NA | TRBV30 | CAWSVTAGNTIYF | TGTGCCTGGAGTGTAACTGCGGGAAACACCATATATTTT
TRBJ2-7 | NA | NA | TRBV7-9 | CASSSGVSHEQYF | TGTGCCAGCAGCTCAGGGGTTTCCCACGAGCAGTACTTC
TRBJ1-5 | NA | TRBD1 | TRBV19 | CASSINRGGNQPQHF | TGTGCCAGTAGTATTAACAGGGGTGGCAATCAGCCCCAGCATTTT
TRBJ2-7 | NA | NA | TRBV2 | CASSADSLRYF | TGTGCCAGCAGTGCGGACAGCTTACGGTACTTC
TRBJ1-1 | NA | NA | TRBV5-6 | CASRDSRGQARPISTEAFF | TGTGCCAGCAGAGACTCCAGAGGACAAGCCAGGCCCATTTCCACTGAAGCTTTCTTT
TRBJ2-7 | once | NA | TRBV19 | CARPDRRTYEQYF | TGTGCCAGGCCAGACAGACGAACCTACGAGCAGTACTTC
TRBJ2-3 | NA | TRBD1 | TRBV6-5 | CASSRGTGGAYTQYF | TGTGCCAGCAGTAGAGGGACAGGGGGCGCCTATACGCAGTATTTT
TRBJ1-1 | NA | TRBD1 | TRBV5-1 | CASSTGQGGGTEAFF | TGCGCCAGCAGCACGGGACAGGGGGGAGGGACTGAAGCTTTCTTT
TRBJ1-2 | NA | NA | TRBV4-3 | CASSLRRWGISYGYTF | TGCGCCAGCAGCTTGAGGAGGTGGGGGATTTCCTATGGCTACACCTTC
TRBJ2-2 | NA | TRBD1 | TRBV7-9 | CASSQTTTGGSGELFF | TGTGCCAGCAGCCAAACTACCACAGGGGGCAGCGGGGAGCTGTTTTTT
TRBJ2-3 | NA | TRBD2 | TRBV19 | CASGEGSTDTQYF | TGTGCCAGCGGGGAGGGTAGCACAGATACGCAGTATTTT
TRBJ2-7 | NA | NA | TRBV14 | CASSQEPFPYVEQYF | TGTGCCAGCAGCCAAGAGCCGTTTCCCTACGTGGAGCAGTACTTC